These T cell receptor beta chains were read from a single sample in a study of vaccination and CD4 T cells after COVID-19. Their antigen targets remain unknown. TCRdb called the PCR reads again in MiXCR, with one record for every CDR3 protein. The sample carries 10,000 or so distinct CDR3 sequences, roughly 64% recorded once. Input material: CD4+ T cells from blood, cultured in vitro. Receptor source: a human donor who had recovered from COVID-19. CDR3s include the opening cysteine and the closing phenylalanine or tryptophan. Each record gives: CDR3 length, clone size, D gene, V gene, J gene, CDR3 DNA, CDR3 protein. A D gene is named only where the DNA matches it firmly. A clone size is listed for some rows: how often the clone was seen (once, few, many), or a class if it is expanded.

16	NA	NA	TRBV6-1	TRBJ2-2	TGTGCCATACCTACTCGACAGGGGAGGGACACCGGGGAGCTGTTTTTT	CAIPTRQGRDTGELFF
17	NA	TRBD2	TRBV20-1	TRBJ2-3	TGCAGTGCTAGAGATCTCCGGGTAGCGGGACGCACAGATACGCAGTATTTT	CSARDLRVAGRTDTQYF
14	NA	TRBD1	TRBV6-1	TRBJ1-2	TGTGCCAGCAGTCCGACGGACAGGGCGGGCGGCTACACCTTC	CASSPTDRAGGYTF
13	NA	TRBD1	TRBV6-5	TRBJ1-2	TGTGCCAGCAGTTACGAGGGGGCAGGTGGCTACACCTTC	CASSYEGAGGYTF
13	NA	TRBD1	TRBV20-1	TRBJ1-2	TGCAGTGCTAGGGACAGGGGGGTCTATGGCTACACCTTC	CSARDRGVYGYTF
16	NA	NA	TRBV11-1	TRBJ2-3	TGTGCCAGCAGCTTAGGGGCGGGGGCCCAAGAAGATACGCAGTATTTT	CASSLGAGAQEDTQYF
13	NA	NA	TRBV7-3	TRBJ1-1	TGTGCCAGCAGCTTAACCCTTGGCAATGAAGCTTTCTTT	CASSLTLGNEAFF
16	few	TRBD1	TRBV7-9	TRBJ2-7	TGTGCCAGCAGCTTATCTACCGGGACAGGGGTCCACGAGCAGTACTTC	CASSLSTGTGVHEQYF
13	NA	NA	TRBV6-1	TRBJ2-7	TGTGCCAGCAGGGTGCCGGGATTGGACGAGCAGTACTTC	CASRVPGLDEQYF
13	NA	NA	TRBV6-1	TRBJ1-5	TGTGCCAGTGCGCTGGACAGCAATCAGCCCCAGCATTTT	CASALDSNQPQHF
23	NA	NA	TRBV27	TRBJ2-2	NA	CASSLSRVKDEQYFGPGTGELFF
13	few	NA	TRBV7-9	TRBJ2-1	TGTGCCAGCAGCTCATCAGAGTACAATGAGCAGTTCTTC	CASSSSEYNEQFF
16	NA	TRBD2	TRBV7-6	TRBJ2-1	TGTGCCAGCAGCTTAGGGAGCGGGAGAACCTACAATGAGCAGTTCTTC	CASSLGSGRTYNEQFF
15	NA	TRBD1	TRBV12-3/TRBV12-4	TRBJ2-3	TGTGCCAGCAGTCGCCGGACAGGGAGCACAGATACGCAGTATTTT	CASSRRTGSTDTQYF
16	NA	TRBD1	TRBV6-2/TRBV6-3	TRBJ1-1	TGTGCCAGCAGGTATTCCGGGACAGGGGGCTACACTGAAGCTTTCTTT	CASRYSGTGGYTEAFF
14	NA	TRBD1	TRBV7-9	TRBJ2-1	TGTGCCAGCAGACGGGGGACAGGGGCTTATGAGCAGTTCTTC	CASRRGTGAYEQFF
16	NA	NA	TRBV6-5	TRBJ1-3	TGTGCCAGCAGTTACGCGCCGGGAAGCTCTGGAAACACCATATATTTT	CASSYAPGSSGNTIYF
12	few	NA	TRBV28	TRBJ2-2	TGTGCCAGCCAGAGGAACACCGGGGAGCTGTTTTTT	CASQRNTGELFF
15	NA	NA	TRBV7-2	TRBJ2-7	TGTGCCAGCAGCCCGGGACGGAAACCGCCCTACGAGCAGTACTTC	CASSPGRKPPYEQYF
13	NA	NA	TRBV7-3	TRBJ2-7	TGTGCCAGCAGCTTAGAAAGGGAATCCGAGCAGTACTTC	CASSLERESEQYF
12	NA	NA	TRBV7-3	TRBJ2-3	TGTGCCAGCAGCGCCGGTGGAGATACGCAGTATTTT	CASSAGGDTQYF
13	once	NA	TRBV24-1	TRBJ1-5	TGTGCCACCAGTGACGGGACGCGGTCGGCCCAGCATTTT	CATSDGTRSAQHF
14	NA	NA	TRBV20-1	TRBJ2-5	TGCAGTGCTGACGGCCTTAGCGAACAAGAGACCCAGTACTTC	CSADGLSEQETQYF
15	NA	NA	TRBV19	TRBJ2-5	TGTGCCAGTAGTATTTTAGGGGGGGTCAAGGAGACCCAGTACTTC	CASSILGGVKETQYF
16	NA	NA	TRBV28	TRBJ1-1	TGTGCCAGCAGTCTAAACCGGGACACCTCGAACACTGAAGCTTTCTTT	CASSLNRDTSNTEAFF
12	NA	NA	TRBV6-2/TRBV6-3	TRBJ1-2	TGTGCCAGCAGTCAGGACAGCTATGGCTACACCTTC	CASSQDSYGYTF
18	few	NA	TRBV7-9	TRBJ2-2	TGTGCCAGCAGCCCAACCGCGTGGTCGGGTCGGCTTGGCTGGGAGCTGTTTTTT	CASSPTAWSGRLGWELFF
12	few	NA	TRBV19	TRBJ1-2	TGTGCCAGTAAGCGGACGGACCTCGGCTACACCTTC	CASKRTDLGYTF
14	NA	NA	TRBV20-1	TRBJ1-5	TGCAGTGCCCAGCCTCTCACTTTTAATCAGCCCCAGCATTTT	CSAQPLTFNQPQHF
17	NA	NA	TRBV21-1	TRBJ2-7	TGTGCCAGCAGCCTGGATAGTCGGTCCCCATCCTCCTACGAGCAGTACTTC	CASSLDSRSPSSYEQYF
17	few	TRBD1	TRBV27	TRBJ1-3	TGTGCCAGCAGTCCCAGGGGGTTAGCTCTCTCTGGAAACACCATATATTTT	CASSPRGLALSGNTIYF
13	few	TRBD1	TRBV6-1	TRBJ1-1	TGTGCCAGCAGTCGGACAGGGCGCACTGAAGCTTTCTTT	CASSRTGRTEAFF